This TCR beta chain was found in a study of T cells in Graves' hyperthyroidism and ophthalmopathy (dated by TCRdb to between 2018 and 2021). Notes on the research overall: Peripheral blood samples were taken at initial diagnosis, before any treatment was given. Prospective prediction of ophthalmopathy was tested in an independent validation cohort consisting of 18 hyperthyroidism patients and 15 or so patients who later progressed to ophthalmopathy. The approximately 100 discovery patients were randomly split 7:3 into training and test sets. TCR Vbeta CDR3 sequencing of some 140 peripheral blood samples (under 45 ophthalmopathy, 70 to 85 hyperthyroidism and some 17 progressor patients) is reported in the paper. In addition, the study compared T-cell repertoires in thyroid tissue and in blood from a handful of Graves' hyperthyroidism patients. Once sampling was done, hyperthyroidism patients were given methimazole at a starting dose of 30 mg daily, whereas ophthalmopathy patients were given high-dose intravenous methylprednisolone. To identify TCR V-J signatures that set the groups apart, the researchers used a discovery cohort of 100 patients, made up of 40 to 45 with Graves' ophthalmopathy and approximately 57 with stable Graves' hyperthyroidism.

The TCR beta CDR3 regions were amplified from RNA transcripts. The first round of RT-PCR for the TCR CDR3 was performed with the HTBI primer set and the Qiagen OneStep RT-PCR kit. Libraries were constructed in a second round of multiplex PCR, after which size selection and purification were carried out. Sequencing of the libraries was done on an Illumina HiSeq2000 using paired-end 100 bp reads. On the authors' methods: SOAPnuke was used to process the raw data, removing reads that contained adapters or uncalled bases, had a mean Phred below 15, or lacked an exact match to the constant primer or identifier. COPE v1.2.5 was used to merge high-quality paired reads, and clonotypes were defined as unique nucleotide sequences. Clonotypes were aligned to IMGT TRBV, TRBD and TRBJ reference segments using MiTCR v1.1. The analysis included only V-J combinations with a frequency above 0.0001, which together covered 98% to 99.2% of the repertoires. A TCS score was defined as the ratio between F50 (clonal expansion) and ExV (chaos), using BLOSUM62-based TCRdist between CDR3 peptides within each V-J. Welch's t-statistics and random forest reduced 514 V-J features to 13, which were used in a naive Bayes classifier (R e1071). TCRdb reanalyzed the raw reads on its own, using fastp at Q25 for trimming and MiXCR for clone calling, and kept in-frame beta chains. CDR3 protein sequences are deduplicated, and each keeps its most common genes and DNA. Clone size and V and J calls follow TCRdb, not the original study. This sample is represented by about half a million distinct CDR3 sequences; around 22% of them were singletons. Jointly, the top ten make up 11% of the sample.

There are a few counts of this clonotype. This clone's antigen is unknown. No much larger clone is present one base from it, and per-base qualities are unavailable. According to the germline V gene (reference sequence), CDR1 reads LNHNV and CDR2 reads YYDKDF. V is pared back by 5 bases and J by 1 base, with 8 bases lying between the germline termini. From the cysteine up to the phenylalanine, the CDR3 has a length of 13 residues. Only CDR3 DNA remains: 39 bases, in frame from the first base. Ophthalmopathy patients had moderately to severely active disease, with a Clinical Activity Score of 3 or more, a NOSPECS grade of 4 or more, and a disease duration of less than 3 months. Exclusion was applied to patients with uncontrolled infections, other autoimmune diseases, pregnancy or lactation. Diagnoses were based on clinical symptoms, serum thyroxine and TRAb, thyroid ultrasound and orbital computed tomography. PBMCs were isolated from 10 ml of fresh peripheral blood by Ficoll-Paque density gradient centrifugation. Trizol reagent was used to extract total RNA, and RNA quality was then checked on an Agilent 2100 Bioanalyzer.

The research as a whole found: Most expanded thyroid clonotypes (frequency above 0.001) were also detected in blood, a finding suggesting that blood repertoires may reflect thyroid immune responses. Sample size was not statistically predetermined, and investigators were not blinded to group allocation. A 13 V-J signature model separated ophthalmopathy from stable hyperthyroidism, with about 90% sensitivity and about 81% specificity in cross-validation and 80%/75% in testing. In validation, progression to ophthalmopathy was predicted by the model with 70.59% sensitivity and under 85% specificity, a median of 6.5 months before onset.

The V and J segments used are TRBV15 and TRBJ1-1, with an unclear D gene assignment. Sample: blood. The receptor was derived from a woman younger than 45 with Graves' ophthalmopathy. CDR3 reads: CATSPRQNTEAFF. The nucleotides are TGTGCCACCAGCCCAAGACAGAACACTGAAGCTTTCTTT.